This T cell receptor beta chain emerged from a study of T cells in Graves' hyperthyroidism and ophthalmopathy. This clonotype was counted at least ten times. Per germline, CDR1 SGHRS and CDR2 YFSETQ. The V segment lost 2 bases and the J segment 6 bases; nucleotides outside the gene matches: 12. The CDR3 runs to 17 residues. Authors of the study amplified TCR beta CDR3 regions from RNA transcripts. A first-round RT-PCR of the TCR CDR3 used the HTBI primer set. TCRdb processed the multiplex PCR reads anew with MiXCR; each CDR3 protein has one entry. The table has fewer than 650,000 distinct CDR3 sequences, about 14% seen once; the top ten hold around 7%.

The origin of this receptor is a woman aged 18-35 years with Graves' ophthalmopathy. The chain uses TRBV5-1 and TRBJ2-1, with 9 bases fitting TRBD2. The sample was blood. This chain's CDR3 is CASSFVPSGIRSNEQFF. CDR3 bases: TGCGCCAGCAGCTTCGTCCCTAGCGGGATAAGGAGCAATGAGCAGTTCTTC.